This is a list of T cell receptor beta chains from one sample in a study of naive and memory T cell subsets. Via MiXCR, TCRdb re-called the UMI-ligation and nested PCR reads, giving one row per CDR3 protein. The sample comprises some 150,000 distinct CDR3 sequences, approximately 17% of which are singletons, and roughly 0.14% rests with the top ten. The specimen was naive CD4+ T cells from blood. These receptors were taken from a human donor in good health. Each CDR3 is given with its conserved first and last residue. D genes are given only for firm matches. Clone size is given for some rows only: seen once, a few or many times, or a class if the clone is expanded.

TRBD2,TRBJ2-5,TRBV7-8,few,CASSPSGKETQYF,TGTGCCAGCAGCCCCAGCGGGAAAGAGACCCAGTACTTC
TRBD1,TRBJ1-5,TRBV12-3/TRBV12-4,few,CASSSTGTQPQHF,TGTGCCAGCAGTTCGACAGGGACTCAGCCCCAGCATTTT
.,TRBJ2-1,TRBV5-1,few,CASSLGQVFNEQFF,TGCGCCAGCAGCTTGGGACAGGTATTCAATGAGCAGTTCTTC
TRBD1,TRBJ1-4,TRBV30,few,CAWEGTGDEKLFF,TGTGCCTGGGAAGGGACAGGAGATGAAAAACTGTTTTTT
.,TRBJ2-3,TRBV6-1,few,CASKGWRVATDTQYF,TGTGCCAGCAAGGGATGGAGGGTAGCCACAGATACGCAGTATTTT
.,TRBJ2-7,TRBV5-1,few,CASSLGGPDEQYF,TGCGCCAGCAGCTTGGGTGGGCCGGACGAGCAGTACTTC
.,TRBJ2-7,TRBV5-1,.,CASSTPGNFPPYEQYF,TGCGCCAGCAGCACACCCGGGAATTTTCCACCCTACGAGCAGTACTTC
.,TRBJ2-2,TRBV3-1,.,CASSPPGGRLTGELFF,TGTGCCAGCAGCCCCCCCGGGGGGCGTCTCACCGGGGAGCTGTTTTTT
.,TRBJ1-2,TRBV12-3/TRBV12-4,.,CASSLGPSGGYTF,TGTGCCAGCAGTTTGGGCCCCTCGGGGGGCTACACCTTC
TRBD2,TRBJ2-1,TRBV14,.,CASSLEPSGIYNEQFF,TGTGCCAGCAGCCTTGAACCTAGCGGGATCTACAATGAGCAGTTCTTC
.,TRBJ2-5,TRBV6-1,.,CASAGQFQETQYF,TGTGCCAGCGCCGGACAGTTTCAAGAGACCCAGTACTTC
.,TRBJ2-3,TRBV5-1,.,CASSLGTTDTDTQYF,TGCGCCAGCAGCTTGGGGACTACCGACACAGATACGCAGTATTTT
.,TRBJ2-5,TRBV7-2,.,CASSGGAGQETQYF,TGTGCCAGCAGCGGAGGGGCAGGGCAAGAGACCCAGTACTTC
TRBD2,TRBJ2-1,TRBV20-1,few,CSARDQGGASYNEQFF,TGCAGTGCTAGAGATCAGGGAGGGGCCTCCTACAATGAGCAGTTCTTC
TRBD1,TRBJ1-3,TRBV4-2,.,CASSQDTGAGNTIYF,TGTGCCAGCAGCCAAGACACAGGGGCTGGAAACACCATATATTTT
.,TRBJ2-3,TRBV21-1,.,CASSKGGKRVTDTQYF,TGTGCCAGCAGCAAAGGTGGGAAGAGGGTCACAGATACGCAGTATTTT
TRBD1,TRBJ1-1,TRBV7-9,.,CASSFHPRGERNTEAFF,TGTGCCAGCAGCTTCCACCCCAGGGGGGAGAGGAACACTGAAGCTTTCTTT
.,TRBJ2-1,TRBV18,many,CASSLGRPEYNEQFF,TGTGCCAGCTCCCTAGGGCGTCCCGAATACAATGAGCAGTTCTTC
.,TRBJ2-1,TRBV7-6,few,CASSLGVGPHNEQFF,TGTGCCAGCAGCTTAGGTGTCGGCCCCCACAATGAGCAGTTCTTC
.,TRBJ2-3,TRBV12-3/TRBV12-4,.,CASSLGDRFKDTQYF,TGTGCCAGCAGTTTGGGCGATAGGTTCAAGGATACGCAGTATTTT